This T cell receptor beta chain appears in the sequencing data of a study of shared clonotypes between healthy human individuals. The study's findings and limits: It was the non-shared clonotypes that had lower generation probabilities than clonotypes shared by all four donors.

There are 13 residues in the CDR3. Germline-derived CDR1 and CDR2 are MDHEN and SYDVKM. Trimming took off 6 bases at V and 5 bases at J, with 14 bases between the two ends. Positively selected for CCR7, the CD45RO-negative cells used as naive CD8 cells excluded terminally differentiated effector memory CD45RA+ cells. TCRdb's copy holds only in-frame clones and misses some; the assay was immunoSEQ multiplex PCR. The table has roughly 550,000 clones, nearly 97% seen once; the top ten hold 0.1% to 0.11%. Comment on this clone: Its antigen is not identified.

The genes are TRBV28 and TRBJ2-7; tentatively, D is TRBD2 (6 bases). The sequence was collected from a woman in her thirties in good health. Sequenced sample: naive CD8+ T cells sorted from blood. The CDR3 DNA reads TGTGCCAGCAGACCCCCCGGGGGAAACGAGCAGTACTTC. The encoded protein is CASRPPGGNEQYF. The variable domain in full, completed from reference TRBV28 and TRBJ2-7, reads DVKVTQSSRYLVKRTGEKVFLECVQDMDHENMFWYRQDPGLGLRLIYFSYDVKMKEKGDIPEGYSVSREKKERFSLILESASTNQTSMYLCASRPPGGNEQYFGPGTRLTVT.